This is a list of T cell receptor beta chains from one sample in a study of beta chain features in type 1 diabetes. TCRdb's table, derived via immunoSEQ multiplex PCR, lists solely in-frame clones and lacks some. The sample records about 340,000 clones, approximately 8% being singletons. Sequencing was performed on central memory CD4+ T cells from blood. The receptors stem from a woman between 18 and 30 years old in good health. Each CDR3 is given with its conserved first and last residue. Fields, in order: clone size, V gene, D gene, J gene, CDR3 protein, CDR3 DNA. A D gene is named only where the DNA matches it firmly. Some rows have no size entry. The others give once, few or many, or a class for an expanded clone.

size: few
V: TRBV7-2
D: -
J: TRBJ2-5
CDR3: CASSFAGRQTQYF
DNA: TGTGCCAGCAGCTTTGCGGGCCGCCAGACCCAGTACTTC

size: many
V: TRBV2
D: -
J: TRBJ2-1
CDR3: CASALSNEQFF
DNA: TGTGCCAGCGCCCTGTCTAATGAGCAGTTCTTC

size: -
V: TRBV27
D: -
J: TRBJ2-5
CDR3: CASSRREQETQYF
DNA: TGTGCCAGCAGTCGCAGGGAGCAAGAGACCCAGTACTTC

size: many
V: TRBV7-3
D: TRBD2
J: TRBJ2-1
CDR3: CASSRSGTSNEQFF
DNA: TGTGCCAGCAGCCGATCCGGGACTAGTAATGAGCAGTTCTTC

size: few
V: TRBV9
D: -
J: TRBJ1-3
CDR3: CASSVLGVPGNTIYF
DNA: TGTGCCAGCAGCGTCTTAGGGGTGCCTGGAAACACCATATATTTT

size: -
V: TRBV4-3
D: -
J: TRBJ2-3
CDR3: CASSQQPATSTDTQYF
DNA: TGCGCCAGCAGCCAACAGCCCGCAACTAGCACAGATACGCAGTATTTT

size: few
V: TRBV7-2
D: -
J: TRBJ2-1
CDR3: CASSLPVIDEQFF
DNA: TGTGCCAGCAGCTTACCGGTTATCGATGAGCAGTTCTTC

size: few
V: TRBV5-4
D: -
J: TRBJ2-1
CDR3: CASSFALAVSYNEQFF
DNA: TGTGCCAGCAGCTTTGCCTTAGCGGTCTCCTACAATGAGCAGTTCTTC

size: few
V: TRBV7-8
D: -
J: TRBJ2-1
CDR3: CASSISTRKYNEQFF
DNA: TGTGCCAGCAGCATCTCGACTAGAAAATACAATGAGCAGTTCTTC

size: many
V: TRBV7-9
D: -
J: TRBJ2-1
CDR3: CASSLTPPASDEQFF
DNA: TGTGCCAGCAGCTTAACGCCACCAGCGAGCGATGAGCAGTTCTTC

size: few
V: TRBV5-1
D: -
J: TRBJ2-1
CDR3: CASSPGQSYNEQFF
DNA: TGCGCCAGCAGCCCGGGACAAAGCTACAATGAGCAGTTCTTC

size: -
V: TRBV6-5
D: TRBD1
J: TRBJ2-7
CDR3: CASWDRVSSYEQYF
DNA: TGTGCCAGTTGGGACAGGGTAAGCTCCTACGAGCAGTACTTC

size: -
V: TRBV19
D: -
J: TRBJ1-5
CDR3: CASSMGFRSDQPQHF
DNA: TGTGCCAGTAGTATGGGGTTTCGGTCTGATCAGCCCCAGCATTTT

size: few
V: TRBV4-1
D: TRBD2
J: TRBJ2-7
CDR3: CASSLQLAGGYEQYF
DNA: TGCGCCAGCAGCCTACAACTAGCGGGAGGTTACGAGCAGTACTTC

size: -
V: TRBV5-1
D: TRBD2
J: TRBJ2-3
CDR3: CASSLGTSGSRNTDTQYF
DNA: TGCGCCAGCAGCTTGGGGACTAGCGGGAGTCGGAACACAGATACGCAGTATTTT

size: -
V: TRBV20-1
D: -
J: TRBJ2-5
CDR3: CSAHFWETQYF
DNA: TGCAGTGCCCACTTTTGGGAGACCCAGTACTTC

size: few
V: TRBV7-2
D: TRBD1
J: TRBJ1-5
CDR3: CASSLGGGQPSNQPQHF
DNA: TGTGCCAGCAGCTTAGGTGGGGGACAGCCTAGCAATCAGCCCCAGCATTTT

size: few
V: TRBV5-6
D: -
J: TRBJ2-1
CDR3: CASSFLDRLNEQFF
DNA: TGTGCCAGCAGCTTTTTGGACAGACTCAATGAGCAGTTCTTC

size: few
V: TRBV27
D: TRBD1
J: TRBJ2-7
CDR3: CASSSRPTGGVYEQYF
DNA: TGTGCCAGCAGTTCACGTCCGACAGGGGGTGTGTACGAGCAGTACTTC

size: -
V: TRBV5-6
D: TRBD2
J: TRBJ2-7
CDR3: CASSLVAASGQYEQYF
DNA: TGTGCCAGCAGCTTGGTGGCGGCTAGCGGACAATACGAGCAGTACTTC

size: -
V: TRBV28
D: -
J: TRBJ2-4
CDR3: CASSSQGGGTRDIQYF
DNA: TGTGCCAGCAGTTCACAGGGTGGTGGTACGAGGGACATTCAGTACTTC

size: -
V: TRBV7-8
D: TRBD1
J: TRBJ2-5
CDR3: CASSGGTAPYQETQYF
DNA: TGTGCCAGCAGCGGTGGGACAGCGCCATACCAAGAGACCCAGTACTTC

size: many
V: TRBV6-4
D: TRBD2
J: TRBJ2-1
CDR3: CASSSSGSSDNEQFF
DNA: TGTGCCAGCAGTTCTAGCGGGAGTTCGGACAATGAGCAGTTCTTC

size: -
V: TRBV9
D: -
J: TRBJ2-1
CDR3: CASSVEGDEQFF
DNA: TGTGCCAGCAGCGTAGAGGGCGATGAGCAGTTCTTC

size: -
V: TRBV9
D: TRBD2
J: TRBJ2-3
CDR3: CASSVWEGSTDTQYF
DNA: TGTGCCAGCAGCGTGTGGGAGGGAAGCACAGATACGCAGTATTTT

size: few
V: TRBV18
D: -
J: TRBJ1-3
CDR3: CASSSTYLSGNTIYF
DNA: TGTGCCAGCTCATCCACGTACCTCTCTGGAAACACCATATATTTT

size: few
V: TRBV28
D: -
J: TRBJ2-4
CDR3: CASSPFPKNIQYF
DNA: TGTGCCAGCAGTCCCTTTCCCAAAAACATTCAGTACTTC